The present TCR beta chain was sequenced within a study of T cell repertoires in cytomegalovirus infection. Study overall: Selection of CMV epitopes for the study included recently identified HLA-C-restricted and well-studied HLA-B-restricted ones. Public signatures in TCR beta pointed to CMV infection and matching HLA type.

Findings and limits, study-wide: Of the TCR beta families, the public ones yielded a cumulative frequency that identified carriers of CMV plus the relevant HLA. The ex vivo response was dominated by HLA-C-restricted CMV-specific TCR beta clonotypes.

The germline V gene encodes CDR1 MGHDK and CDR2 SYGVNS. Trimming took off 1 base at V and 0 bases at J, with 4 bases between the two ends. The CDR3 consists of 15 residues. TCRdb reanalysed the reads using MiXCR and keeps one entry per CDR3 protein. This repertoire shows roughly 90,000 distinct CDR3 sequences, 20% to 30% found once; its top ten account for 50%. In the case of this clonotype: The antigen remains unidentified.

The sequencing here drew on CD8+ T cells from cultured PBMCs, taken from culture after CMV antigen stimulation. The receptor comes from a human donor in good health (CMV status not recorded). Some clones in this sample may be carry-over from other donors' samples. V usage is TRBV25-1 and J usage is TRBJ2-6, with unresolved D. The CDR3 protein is CASSELDSGANVLTF. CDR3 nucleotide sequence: TGTGCCAGCAGTGAATTAGACTCTGGGGCCAACGTCCTGACTTTC.